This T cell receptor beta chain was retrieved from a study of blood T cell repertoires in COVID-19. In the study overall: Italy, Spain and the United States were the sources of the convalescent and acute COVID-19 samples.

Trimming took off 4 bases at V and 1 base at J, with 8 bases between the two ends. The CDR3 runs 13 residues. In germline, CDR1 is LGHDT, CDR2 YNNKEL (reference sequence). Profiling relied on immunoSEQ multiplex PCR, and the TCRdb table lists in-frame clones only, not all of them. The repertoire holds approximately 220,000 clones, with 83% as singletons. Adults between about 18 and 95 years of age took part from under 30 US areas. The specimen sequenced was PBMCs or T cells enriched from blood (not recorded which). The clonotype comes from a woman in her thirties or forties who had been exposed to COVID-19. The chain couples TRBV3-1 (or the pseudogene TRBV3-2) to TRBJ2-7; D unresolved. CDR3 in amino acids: CASSPSTSYEQYF. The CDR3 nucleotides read TGTGCCAGCAGCCCATCAACATCCTACGAGCAGTACTTC.